Listed here is a single T cell receptor (beta chain). The target of this receptor is not known. One base away there is no much larger clone; base qualities are not given. This sample was included in a study of T cell repertoires in cytomegalovirus infection (dated 2019 in TCRdb). Study-wide context: Recently identified HLA-C-restricted CMV epitopes, whose presentation resists viral immunomodulation, were targeted by peptide stimulations together with well-studied HLA-B-restricted epitopes. Because public TCR beta signatures pointed to carriage of CMV infection together with the matching HLA type, the HLA type of each donor mattered for the analysis. What the authors observed across the whole study: The ex vivo response was dominated by HLA-C-restricted CMV-specific TCR beta clonotypes, and the single most frequent clonotype in two of eight donors was supplied by these HLA-C-restricted clonotypes. Cumulative frequency of public TCR beta family members discriminated carriers of CMV infection plus the relevant HLA type in this cohort and an independent 352-donor cohort.

Sequencing relied on an Illumina HiSeq 1500. Through fastp at Q25 and MiXCR, TCRdb rebuilt clones from the public reads, retaining in-frame beta chains. Rows matching on CDR3 protein sequence are summarized as one entry with the most common DNA and genes. For this sample the table gives about 770,000 distinct CDR3 sequences, of which around 29% were detected only once. The ten biggest clones cover around 13% of the sample. The meaning of the sample's treatment or condition label: in vitro stimulation with specific CMV peptide epitopes to enrich CMV-specific T cells. This clonotype was sampled from a human donor in good health (CMV status not recorded). Some clones in this sample may be carry-over from other donors' samples. The source material was cultured CD8+ T cells from PBMCs, sampled from culture after CMV antigen stimulation.

The DNA sequence reads TGTGCCAGCAGCTCCGCGTGGCAGTCGGCCAAAGGGGAGCTGTTTTTT. It translates to CASSSAWQSAKGELFF. Rearrangement joined TRBV7-9 to TRBJ2-2, with the identity of the D gene unclear. Its CDR3 holds 16 amino acids, cysteine through phenylalanine. Left in the record is the CDR3 DNA by itself, 48 bases read in frame from the first base. Trimming removed 4 bases from V and 8 bases from J, leaving 20 bases between the germline ends. The germline V gene (reference sequence) specifies SEHNR as CDR1 and FQNEAQ as CDR2.